The 10 T cell receptor beta chains below were found in one sample sequenced in a study of blood T cell repertoires in COVID-19. Only in-frame clones appear in the TCRdb table, and some are missing; sequencing was by immunoSEQ multiplex PCR. The data show about 210,000 clones, around nine tenths seen once. Sequencing was carried out using PBMCs or T cells enriched from blood (not recorded which). The receptors come from a man between 25 and 39 years old in a cohort exposed to, infected with or recovered from COVID-19 (not recorded which).

The chain joins TRBV11-2 to TRBJ2-7; 10 bases fit TRBD2. V shed 3 bases and J 5 bases; nucleotides not matched to a gene: 4. The CDR3 consists of 14 residues. The V gene's germline CDR1 is SGHAT and CDR2 FQNNGV. Here the CDR3 DNA reads TGTGCCAGCAGCTTTAGGCTAGCGGGAGACGAGCAGTACTTC. This codes for CASSFRLAGDEQYF.

The rearrangement links TRBV25-1 to TRBJ1-4, with TRBD1 as a possible D gene (5 bases). CDR1 is MGHDK and CDR2 is SYGVNS in the germline V gene. CDR3 length: 14 amino acids. Trimming took 5 bases from V and 8 from J, leaving 15 bases between them. Here the CDR3 DNA reads TGTGCCAGCAGTTCGGTAGGGGTTCAGGAAAAACTGTTTTTT. Its protein product is CASSSVGVQEKLFF.

J is TRBJ1-5 and V is TRBV28; perhaps TRBD1 as D (6 bases). V was clipped by 5 bases and J by 7 bases, with 9 bases between them. Germline CDR1 is MDHEN and CDR2 is SYDVKM. This CDR3 has 12 residues. This CDR3 is CASSAQGQPQHF. The CDR3, as DNA: TGTGCCAGCAGTGCACAGGGCCAGCCCCAGCATTTT. Drawing the rest from reference TRBV28 and TRBJ1-5, the complete variable domain is DVKVTQSSRYLVKRTGEKVFLECVQDMDHENMFWYRQDPGLGLRLIYFSYDVKMKEKGDIPEGYSVSREKKERFSLILESASTNQTSMYLCASSAQGQPQHFGDGTRLSIL.

This sequence joins TRBV19 and TRBJ2-3, with TRBD1 matching over 10 bases. Unmatched junction bases numbered 5, after V lost 6 bases and J lost 5 bases. This CDR3 region has 14 residues. Germline CDR1 and CDR2: LNHDA and SQIVND (reference sequence). CDR3 in DNA: TGTGCCAGTAGGAGACAGGGGGCACAAGATACGCAGTATTTT. This encodes CASRRQGAQDTQYF. The whole variable domain, filled in from reference TRBV19 and TRBJ2-3, reads DGGITQSPKYLFRKEGQNVTLSCEQNLNHDAMYWYRQDPGQGLRLIYYSQIVNDFQKGDIAEGYSVSREKKESFPLTVTSAQKNPTAFYLCASRRQGAQDTQYFGPGTRLTVL.

This chain connects TRBV2 to TRBJ1-2, with D unresolved. Trimming removed 1 base at V and 0 bases at J, with 6 bases between. CDR3 length: 14 residues. Germline CDR1 SNHLY, CDR2 FYNNEI. The CDR3 bases are TGTGCCAGCAGTGAAGTATCCTCTAACTATGGCTACACCTTC. Residues: CASSEVSSNYGYTF.

This chain links TRBV28 with TRBJ2-5, with 12 nucleotides matching TRBD2. This CDR3 is built from 18 residues. J gave up 4 bases and V 6 bases, and 15 bases lay outside the gene matches. CDR1 is MDHEN and CDR2 is SYDVKM in the germline V gene. The DNA of the CDR3 is TGTGCCAGCAGAGACCCTGAGACTAGCGGGAGAGGCCGAGAGACCCAGTACTTC. It codes for CASRDPETSGRGRETQYF.

This chain joins TRBV6-5 and TRBJ1-1; no clear D gene. CDR1 and CDR2 (germline): MNHEY, SVGAGI. With 4 bases removed from V and 5 bases from J, the gap between germline ends came to 17 bases. The CDR3 contains 15 residues. The CDR3 region has the DNA TGTGCCAGCAGTTCCGCGATATTCGTCAGGACTGAAGCTTTCTTT. Amino acids: CASSSAIFVRTEAFF.

The DNA of the CDR3 is TGCAGTGCTAGACCCGGAGATACGCAGTATTTT. This codes for CSARPGDTQYF. The chain couples TRBV20-1 to TRBJ2-3; no definite D call. The CDR3 is 11 residues long. Looked up from germline, CDR1 is DFQATT and CDR2 is SNEGSKA (reference sequence). Trimming removed 2 bases at V and 5 bases at J, with 5 bases between.

The chain is built from TRBV6-5 and TRBJ1-4; 11 bases fit TRBD1. V dropped 2 bases and J dropped 8; count of bases not matched to a gene: 4. Germline V gene sequence: CDR1 MNHEY, CDR2 SVGAGI. The CDR3 loop spans 15 amino acids. The CDR3 here is CASSYLDRGREKLFF. The CDR3 bases are TGTGCCAGCAGTTACCTGGACAGGGGGCGAGAAAAACTGTTTTTT.

The J gene is TRBJ2-3, the V gene TRBV11-2; TRBD2 aligns across 8 bases. The length of the CDR3 is 14 residues. CDR1 and CDR2 (germline): SGHAT, FQNNGV. V lost 1 base to trimming and J lost 6 bases; unmatched junction nucleotides: 3. The CDR3 DNA sequence: TGTGCCAGCAGCTTAGGCTCTAGCGGGGATACGCAGTATTTT. It specifies CASSLGSSGDTQYF.